The entry below describes one TCR beta chain. Its matching antigen is unknown. These data are taken from a study of cytomegalovirus exposure and HLA in healthy donors. Study observations and caveats: The study recorded 160 or so TCR beta chains that were cytomegalovirus-associated.

This CDR3 spans 13 amino acids. CDR1 is MNHEY, CDR2 SVGAGI, per germline. It was with 60 Vbeta and 13 Jbeta primers that the PCR ran. TCRdb's table, derived via immunoSEQ multiplex PCR, lists solely in-frame clones and lacks some. The repertoire holds 100,000 or so clones, with 60% to 80% as singletons. V is TRBV6-5 and J is TRBJ2-5; TRBD1 matches 8 bases. The assigned J gene may be wrong: the sequence end matches TRBJ2-7 better. The source is a man aged 50 or older in good health and CMV-seropositive. Sequenced material: PBMCs. CDR3 nucleotide sequence: TGTGCCAGCAGTACCGTACAGGGGGGCGAGCAGTACTTC. This encodes CASSTVQGGEQYF.